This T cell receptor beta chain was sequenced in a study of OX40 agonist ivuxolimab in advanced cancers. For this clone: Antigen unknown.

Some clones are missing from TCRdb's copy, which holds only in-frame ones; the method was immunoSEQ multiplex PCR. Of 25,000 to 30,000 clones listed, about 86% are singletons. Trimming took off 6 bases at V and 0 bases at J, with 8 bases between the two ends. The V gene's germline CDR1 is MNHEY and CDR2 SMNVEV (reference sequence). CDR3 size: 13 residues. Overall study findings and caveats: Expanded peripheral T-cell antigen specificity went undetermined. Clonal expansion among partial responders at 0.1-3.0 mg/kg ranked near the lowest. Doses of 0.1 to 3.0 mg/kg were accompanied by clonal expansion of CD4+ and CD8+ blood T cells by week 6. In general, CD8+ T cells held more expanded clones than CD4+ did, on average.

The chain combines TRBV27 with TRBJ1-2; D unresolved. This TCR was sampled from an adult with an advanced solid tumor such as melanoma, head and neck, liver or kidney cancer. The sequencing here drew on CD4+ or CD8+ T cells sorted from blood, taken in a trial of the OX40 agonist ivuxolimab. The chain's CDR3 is CASRPGTNYGYTF. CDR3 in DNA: TGTGCCAGCAGACCAGGAACTAACTATGGCTACACCTTC.